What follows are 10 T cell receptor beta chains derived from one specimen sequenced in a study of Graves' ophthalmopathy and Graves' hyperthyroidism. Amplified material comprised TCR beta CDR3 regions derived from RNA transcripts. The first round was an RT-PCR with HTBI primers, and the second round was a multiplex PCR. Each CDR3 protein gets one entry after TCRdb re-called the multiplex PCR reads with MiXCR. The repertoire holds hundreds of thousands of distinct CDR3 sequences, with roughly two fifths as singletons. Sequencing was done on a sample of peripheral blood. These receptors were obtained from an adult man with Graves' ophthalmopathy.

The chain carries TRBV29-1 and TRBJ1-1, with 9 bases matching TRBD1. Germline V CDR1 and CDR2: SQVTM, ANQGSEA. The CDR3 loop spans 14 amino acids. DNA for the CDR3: TGCAGTACCAAGGGACAGGGCCCGAGGTCTGAAGCTTTCTTT. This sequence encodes CSTKGQGPRSEAFF.

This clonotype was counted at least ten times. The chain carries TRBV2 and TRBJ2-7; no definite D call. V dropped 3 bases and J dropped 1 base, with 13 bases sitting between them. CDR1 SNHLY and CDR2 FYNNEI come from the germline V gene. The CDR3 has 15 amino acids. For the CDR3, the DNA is TGTGCCAGCAGTGAGGATATCGACTTTTCCTACGAGCAGTACTTC. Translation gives CASSEDIDFSYEQYF.

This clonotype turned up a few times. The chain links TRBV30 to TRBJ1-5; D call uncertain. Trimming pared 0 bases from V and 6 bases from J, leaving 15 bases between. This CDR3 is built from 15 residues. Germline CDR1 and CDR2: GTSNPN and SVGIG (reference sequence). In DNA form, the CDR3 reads TGTGCCTGGAGTGTAAAGGGTGTAACTCCTCAGCCCCAGCATTTT. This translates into CAWSVKGVTPQPQHF. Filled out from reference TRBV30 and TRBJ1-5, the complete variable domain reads SQTIHQWPATLVQPVGSPLSLECTVEGTSNPNLYWYRQAAGRGLQLLFYSVGIGQISSEVPQNLSASRPQDRQFILSSKKLLLSDSGFYLCAWSVKGVTPQPQHFGDGTRLSIL.

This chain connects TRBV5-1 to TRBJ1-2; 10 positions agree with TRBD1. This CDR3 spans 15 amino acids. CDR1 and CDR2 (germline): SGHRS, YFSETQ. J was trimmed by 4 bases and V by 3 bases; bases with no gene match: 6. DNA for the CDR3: TGCGCCAGCAGCTCGGACAGGGGGATCGTCTATGGCTACACCTTC. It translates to CASSSDRGIVYGYTF.

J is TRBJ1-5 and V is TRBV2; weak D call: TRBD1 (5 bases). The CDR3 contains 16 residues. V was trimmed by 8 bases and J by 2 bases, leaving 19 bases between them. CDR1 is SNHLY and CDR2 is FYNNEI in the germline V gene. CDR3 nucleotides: TGTGCCAGCGTTATGCGAGGAGGGGCTGGCAATCAGCCCCAGCATTTT. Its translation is CASVMRGGAGNQPQHF. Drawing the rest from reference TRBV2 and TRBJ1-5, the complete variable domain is EPEVTQTPSHQVTQMGQEVILRCVPISNHLYFYWYRQILGQKVEFLVSFYNNEISEKSEIFDDQFSVERPDGSNFTLKIRSTKLEDSAMYFCASVMRGGAGNQPQHFGDGTRLSIL.

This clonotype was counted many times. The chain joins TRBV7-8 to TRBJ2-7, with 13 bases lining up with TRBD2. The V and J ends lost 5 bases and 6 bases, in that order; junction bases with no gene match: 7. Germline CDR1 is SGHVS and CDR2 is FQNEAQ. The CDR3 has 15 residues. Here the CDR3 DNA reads TGTGCCAGCAGCCCTGGGAGGACTAGCGGGGGCGAGCAGTACTTC. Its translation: CASSPGRTSGGEQYF.

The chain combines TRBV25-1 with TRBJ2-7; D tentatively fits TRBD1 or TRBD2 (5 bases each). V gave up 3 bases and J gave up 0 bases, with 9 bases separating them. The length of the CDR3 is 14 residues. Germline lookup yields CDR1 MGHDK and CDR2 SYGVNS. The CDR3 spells CASSDTGASYEQYF. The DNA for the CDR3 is TGTGCCAGCAGTGACACCGGGGCCTCCTACGAGCAGTACTTC.

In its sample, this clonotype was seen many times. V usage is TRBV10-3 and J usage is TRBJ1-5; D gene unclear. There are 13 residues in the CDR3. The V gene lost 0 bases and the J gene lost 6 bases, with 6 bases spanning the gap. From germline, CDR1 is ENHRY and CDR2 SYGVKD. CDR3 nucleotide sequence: TGTGCCATCAGTGAGTCGGAGGGTCAGCCCCAGCATTTT. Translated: CAISESEGQPQHF.

The CDR3 region is CASSLFGGGAQETQYF. CDR3 coding DNA: TGTGCCAGCAGCTTATTCGGCGGGGGGGCCCAAGAGACCCAGTACTTC. This rearrangement joins TRBV11-2 to TRBJ2-5, with 9 bases lining up with TRBD2. This CDR3 has 16 residues. The germline gives CDR1 SGHAT, CDR2 FQNNGV. V shed 2 bases, J shed 1 base, and the junction held 5 bases outside the gene matches.

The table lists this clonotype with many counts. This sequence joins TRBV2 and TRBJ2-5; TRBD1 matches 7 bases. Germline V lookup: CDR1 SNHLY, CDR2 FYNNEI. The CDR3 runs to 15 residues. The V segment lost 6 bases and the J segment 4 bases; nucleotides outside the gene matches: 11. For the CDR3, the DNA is TGTGCCAGCAGGAGTAATGGACAGGCAACAGAGACCCAGTACTTC. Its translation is CASRSNGQATETQYF.